This TCR beta chain was sequenced for a study of cytomegalovirus exposure and HLA in healthy donors. Looking at the study overall: Clustering assigned about 80% of the 350 to 400 genotyped donors to the Caucasian-associated ancestry cluster.

General study results and limits: Most likely, a cluster of highly shared sequence variants arose as a sequencing artifact.

The PCR made use of 60 Vbeta and 13 Jbeta primers. Profiled with immunoSEQ multiplex PCR; TCRdb holds only in-frame clones, not every one. This table holds about 54,000 clones. From germline, CDR1 is MDHEN and CDR2 SYDVKM. The V gene lost 3 bases and the J gene lost 0 bases, with 8 bases spanning the gap. This CDR3 spans 14 amino acids. In the case of this clone: No antigen is known for it.

The V gene is TRBV28, the J gene TRBJ2-5, with a possible D match to TRBD1 (5 bases). Sequencing input: PBMCs. This sequence was found in a woman in her thirties or forties in good health and CMV-seronegative. The CDR3 region has the DNA TGTGCCAGCAGTTTGGCAGGGTACCAAGAGACCCAGTACTTC. It specifies CASSLAGYQETQYF.